This T cell receptor (beta chain) stems from a study of T cells after yellow fever vaccination. Study at large: SMART-Seq v4 Ultra Low Input prepared the low-cell-number fractions. Study-wide findings and caveats: A weaker but faster secondary response was observed, peaking on day 5 versus 15.

For this clonotype: The antigen is not known.

This CDR3 is built from 16 residues. The ends lost 2 bases at V and 4 bases at J; junction bases unmatched: 4. Germline V gene sequence: CDR1 SGDLS, CDR2 YYNGEE. As TCR cDNA was made by 5'RACE template switching, a universal primer site and UMIs were added. One entry per CDR3 protein results from TCRdb running MiXCR on the 5' RACE reads. The sample gives about 330,000 distinct CDR3 sequences, 6.5% to 8.5% of which show up once; about a sixth is in the top ten. This receptor was identified in a man aged 18-30 years who received the YFV17D yellow fever vaccine. The source was PBMCs, collected roughly 46 days after the first yellow fever vaccination. J is TRBJ1-3 and V is TRBV9; 12 bases are a match to TRBD1. CDR3 protein: CASSVTGTGGGNTIYF. CDR3 coding DNA: TGTGCCAGCAGCGTTACCGGGACAGGGGGCGGAAACACCATATATTTT.